This TCR beta chain was identified during a study of T-cell reconstitution after alpha-beta-depleted transplantation in children. Researchers prepared the TCRbeta library using unique molecular identifiers, the study reports. One entry per CDR3 protein results from TCRdb running MiXCR on the PCR reads. The data show 98,000 or so distinct CDR3 sequences, with roughly 6.1% seen just once and around 23% held by the top ten. This CDR3 has 17 residues. Trimming removed 0 bases from V and 7 bases from J, with 24 bases in between. In germline, CDR1 is GTSNPN, CDR2 SVGIG (reference sequence). The sequence was collected from a male patient aged 2-10 years who had a stem cell transplant for acute lymphoblastic leukemia, so the T cells may come from the graft donor. The chain is built from TRBV30 and TRBJ1-2; D uncertain. The material was PBMCs, mostly from graft donor cells, obtained 360 days after TCRalphabeta/CD19-depleted stem cell transplant. The CDR3 is CAWSVSLPIGRRGGYTF. Here the CDR3 DNA reads TGTGCCTGGAGTGTATCCCTGCCTATCGGGAGACGCGGTGGCTACACCTTC.